These 4 T cell receptor beta chains share one sample of origin, sequenced in a study of cytomegalovirus exposure and HLA in healthy donors. Both 60 Vbeta primers and 13 Jbeta primers went into the PCR. Only in-frame clones appear in the TCRdb table, and some are missing; sequencing was by immunoSEQ multiplex PCR. Here the sample spans under 200,000 clones, 81% being singletons. The sample was PBMCs. These receptors were taken from a man in his fifties in good health and CMV-seropositive.

The chain uses TRBV6-5 and TRBJ2-5, with 12 positions matching TRBD2. The trim removed 5 bases at V and 4 bases at J, leaving 5 bases unmatched. This CDR3 contains 15 residues. The germline CDR1 and CDR2 sequences are MNHEY and SVGAGI. The CDR3 bases are TGTGCCAGCAGTCCTAGCGGGGGGGCCCCAGAGACCCAGTACTTC. Protein sequence: CASSPSGGAPETQYF.

The rearrangement joins TRBV29-1 to TRBJ2-1; 10 bases fit TRBD2. This CDR3 is 13 amino acids long. Germline-derived CDR1 and CDR2 are SQVTM and ANQGSEA. Trimming cost V 8 bases and J 7 bases; bases outside gene matches: 8. The DNA for the CDR3 is TGCAGCCCCCTAGCGGGAGCGGGGAATGAGCAGTTCTTC. Its translation is CSPLAGAGNEQFF.

V is TRBV6-1 and J is TRBJ1-2, with 9 positions matching TRBD1. V lost 6 bases to trimming and J lost 1 base; unmatched junction nucleotides: 6. The CDR3 is 15 amino acids. Germline V CDR1 and CDR2: MNHNS, SASEGT. The CDR3 loop is CASSRWTGDNYGYTF. The DNA of the CDR3 is TGTGCCAGCAGCCGCTGGACAGGGGATAACTATGGCTACACCTTC.

This clone came up a few times. The CDR3 protein is CASSSGGTEAFF. The CDR3 DNA reads TGTGCCAGCAGTTCAGGGGGCACTGAAGCTTTCTTT. This chain uses TRBV28 with TRBJ1-1, with 7 bases lining up with TRBD1. V lost 4 bases and J lost 4; bases outside the gene matches: 0. This CDR3 has 12 amino acids. CDR1 is MDHEN and CDR2 is SYDVKM in the germline V gene.